The 25 T cell receptor beta chains presented below share a single source sample, sequenced in a study of a mutant IDH1 vaccine in newly diagnosed glioma. Profiled with immunoSEQ multiplex PCR; TCRdb holds only in-frame clones, not every one. The sample records about 46,000 clones, 85% to 95% being singletons. The time point: week 35, safety follow-up. All doses held 300 ug of mutant IDH1 20-mer peptide, with topical imiquimod. No antigens are known for them. The sequencing used PBMCs, collected from a glioma patient whose treatment included an IDH1 peptide vaccine. The receptors originated from a man aged 50 to 60 with glioma.

V gene TRBV7-8 combines with J gene TRBJ2-4, with D possibly being TRBD1 or TRBD2 (5 bases each). CDR1 is SGHVS, CDR2 FQNEAQ, per germline. The CDR3 runs 15 residues. Trimming left V 2 bases short and J 11 bases short, with 19 bases between. CDR3 region: CASSLYPSGTPLQYF. CDR3 nucleotides: TGTGCCAGCAGCTTATACCCTTCCGGGACGCCCCTTCAGTACTTC.

The chain carries TRBV15 and TRBJ2-7; D unresolved. Germline values: CDR1 LNHNV, CDR2 YYDKDF (reference sequence). The CDR3 covers 14 residues. Trimming left V 5 bases short and J 0 bases short, with 11 bases between. The CDR3 reads CATSQSSSSYEQYF. The CDR3 nucleotides read TGTGCCACCAGCCAATCTAGTAGCTCCTACGAGCAGTACTTC.

V is TRBV6-5 and J is TRBJ2-2, with D uncertain. Trimming removed 3 bases at V and 7 bases at J, with 3 bases between. The CDR3 runs to 11 residues. Looked up from germline, CDR1 is MNHEY and CDR2 is SVGAGI. The CDR3 DNA reads TGTGCCAGCAGTTATCTCGGGGAGCTGTTTTTT. It translates to CASSYLGELFF.

Only one count was recorded for this clone. At one of its ends the junction is not consistent with the germline gene, which may arise from a read error. The chain is built from TRBV30 and TRBJ1-2; maybe TRBD1 (5 bases). This CDR3 spans 10 amino acids. Germline V CDR1 and CDR2: GTSNPN, SVGIG (reference sequence). CDR3 region: CAWGRQPLHF. The CDR3 DNA is TGTGCCTGGGGAAGACAGCCACTACACTTC.

The chain has TRBV7-2 and TRBJ1-6, with TRBD1 matching over 10 bases. The V gene end was trimmed by 1 base and the J gene end by 8 bases; junction bases not matched to a gene: 2. Germline V gene lookup returns CDR1 SGHTA and CDR2 FQGNSA. This CDR3 comprises 15 residues. CDR3 nucleotides: TGTGCCAGCAGCTTAGTAGGACAGGGGGATTCACCCCTCCACTTT. Its translation: CASSLVGQGDSPLHF.

V is TRBV9 and J is TRBJ2-7, with 7 nucleotides matching TRBD1. Per germline, CDR1 SGDLS and CDR2 YYNGEE. The CDR3 consists of 12 residues. After removal of 3 bases from V and 4 bases from J, the junction contained 1 base not matched to a gene. The CDR3 loop reads CASSATGYEQYF. Written as DNA, the CDR3 is TGTGCCAGCAGCGCGACAGGGTACGAGCAGTACTTC.

The chain's CDR3 is CASSPKTGDVGERPHHEQYF. The CDR3 nucleotides are TGTGCCAGCTCCCCTAAGACAGGAGATGTTGGTGAGCGACCCCATCACGAGCAGTACTTC. The chain uses TRBV18 and TRBJ2-7; D may be TRBD1 (6 bases). The germline V gene encodes CDR1 KGHSH and CDR2 LQKENI. The length of the CDR3 is 20 residues. The germline V and J ends were trimmed by 6 bases and 5 bases, with 35 bases remaining between them.

V is TRBV5-4 and J is TRBJ2-5, with D possibly matching TRBD1 (6 bases). The CDR3 loop spans 17 amino acids. Per the germline V gene, CDR1 is SGHNT and CDR2 is YYREEE (reference sequence). Trimming took 0 bases from V and 1 from J, leaving 16 bases between them. The chain's CDR3 is CASSLGGQRRSQETQYF. DNA for the CDR3: TGTGCCAGCAGCTTGGGGGGGCAGAGAAGATCCCAAGAGACCCAGTACTTC.

The chain links TRBV5-1 to TRBJ2-5; TRBD2 matches at 11 bases. CDR3 length: 15 amino acids. With 4 bases clipped from V and 5 bases from J, the junction kept 7 bases outside the gene matches. Germline V gives CDR1 SGHRS, CDR2 YFSETQ. CDR3: CASSMVAGGRETQYF. The CDR3 DNA follows: TGCGCCAGCAGCATGGTAGCGGGAGGGCGGGAGACCCAGTACTTC.

V is TRBV29-1 and J is TRBJ2-3; TRBD2 matches 7 bases. CDR3 length: 12 residues. Germline V lookup: CDR1 SQVTM, CDR2 ANQGSEA. V dropped 5 bases and J dropped 4; count of bases not matched to a gene: 3. The CDR3: CSVQRDADTQYF. The CDR3 region has the DNA TGCAGCGTTCAGCGGGACGCAGATACGCAGTATTTT.

The J gene is TRBJ1-4, the V gene TRBV15; 12 bases match TRBD1. CDR1 is LNHNV and CDR2 is YYDKDF in the germline V gene (reference sequence). The CDR3 spans 17 residues. V was pared by 11 bases and J by 6 bases, with 16 bases of the junction left unmatched. CDR3 nucleotide sequence: TGTGCCGCCAAGGGGGACAGGGGGCGACGAGGGGATGAAAAACTGTTTTTT. Translated: CAAKGDRGRRGDEKLFF.

V is TRBV5-1 and J is TRBJ2-3, with D possibly TRBD2 on 6 matching bases. Germline CDR1 and CDR2: SGHRS and YFSETQ. CDR3 length: 15 amino acids. V dropped 4 bases and J dropped 0 bases, with 12 bases sitting between them. In nucleotides, the CDR3 is TGCGCCAGCAGCCCTAGCGCTACTAGCACAGATACGCAGTATTTT. Protein sequence: CASSPSATSTDTQYF.

J is TRBJ2-1 and V is TRBV18; 7 nucleotides match TRBD2. After removal of 2 bases from V and 5 bases from J, the junction contained 12 bases not matched to a gene. Germline CDR1 and CDR2: KGHSH and LQKENI. The length of the CDR3 is 17 residues. In nucleotides, the CDR3 is TGTGCCAGCTCACCAAGGGTGACGGGGGGTCTCCACAATGAGCAGTTCTTC. This gives the protein CASSPRVTGGLHNEQFF.

V usage is TRBV4-3 and J usage is TRBJ2-2, with D hard to call. The V gene lost 1 base and the J gene lost 4 bases, with 10 bases spanning the gap. Looked up from germline, CDR1 is LGHNA and CDR2 is YSLEER. The CDR3 length is 15 residues. The CDR3 loop is CASSQGGYSTGELFF. The CDR3 DNA follows: TGCGCCAGCAGCCAAGGCGGATATTCCACCGGGGAGCTGTTTTTT.

The CDR3 sequence: CASSQEDRGLETEAFF. DNA of the CDR3: TGTGCCAGCAGCCAAGAGGACAGGGGGCTTGAAACTGAAGCTTTCTTT. This chain joins TRBV4-2 and TRBJ1-1, with 11 bases identical to TRBD1. CDR3 size: 16 residues. V was pared by 0 bases and J by 5 bases, with 5 bases of the junction left unmatched. Germline CDR1 is LGHNA and CDR2 is YNFKEQ.

The chain combines TRBV4-1 with TRBJ1-2, with 7 bases fitting TRBD1. The V segment lost 1 base and the J segment 3 bases; nucleotides outside the gene matches: 5. Germline V gene lookup returns CDR1 MGHRA and CDR2 YSYEKL. The CDR3 extends over 15 amino acids. CDR3 DNA: TGCGCCAGCAGCCAAGGGGACAGCCCATACTATGGCTACACCTTC. Translating it yields CASSQGDSPYYGYTF.

This sequence joins TRBV5-1 and TRBJ2-7; D is unresolved. This CDR3 is built from 14 residues. Germline CDR1 SGHRS, CDR2 YFSETQ. Trimming pared 0 bases from V and 2 bases from J, leaving 9 bases between. The CDR3 nucleotides are TGCGCCAGCAGCTTGGTGGTTTCACCCTACGAGCAGTACTTC. Translation: CASSLVVSPYEQYF.

The genes are TRBV18 and TRBJ1-3; 9 nucleotides align to TRBD1. Per germline, CDR1 KGHSH and CDR2 LQKENI. After removal of 3 bases from V and 0 bases from J, the junction contained 6 bases not matched to a gene. This CDR3 comprises 17 residues. The CDR3 region has the DNA TGTGCCAGCTCACCGGGACAGGGAGTTTACTCTGGAAACACCATATATTTT. Translating gives CASSPGQGVYSGNTIYF.

The rearrangement joins TRBV30 to TRBJ1-5; D is undetermined. CDR3 length: 13 amino acids. V lost 2 bases and J 4 bases, leaving 9 bases between the germline ends. In germline, CDR1 is GTSNPN, CDR2 SVGIG (reference sequence). The CDR3 is CAWSIVGNQPQHF. In DNA, the CDR3 is TGTGCCTGGAGTATAGTCGGGAATCAGCCCCAGCATTTT.

The J gene is TRBJ1-1, the V gene TRBV7-2; D uncertain. CDR1 SGHTA and CDR2 FQGNSA come from the germline V gene. V shed 1 base and J shed 1 base, with 13 bases lying between them. The CDR3 has 16 residues. The chain's CDR3 is CASSLVGRLGNTEAFF. Here the CDR3 DNA reads TGTGCCAGCAGCTTAGTTGGGCGACTGGGGAACACTGAAGCTTTCTTT.

CDR3 nucleotide sequence: TGCGCCAGCAGCCACGGCGACAGGGTGGGAGAGCAGTACTTC. It yields the protein CASSHGDRVGEQYF. V usage is TRBV4-3 and J usage is TRBJ2-7, with 7 bases matching TRBD1. V dropped 3 bases and J dropped 7; count of bases not matched to a gene: 9. This CDR3 has 14 residues. Germline V lookup: CDR1 LGHNA, CDR2 YSLEER.

This chain joins TRBV19 and TRBJ1-1, with no clear D. The germline gives CDR1 LNHDA, CDR2 SQIVND (reference sequence). This CDR3 region has 11 residues. V was shortened by 10 bases and J by 4 bases, with 10 bases between the two germline ends. CDR3 sequence: CATSWGTEAFF. DNA for the CDR3: TGTGCCACGAGTTGGGGCACTGAAGCTTTCTTT. Based on the CDR3 plus reference TRBV19 and TRBJ1-1, the full variable domain is DGGITQSPKYLFRKEGQNVTLSCEQNLNHDAMYWYRQDPGQGLRLIYYSQIVNDFQKGDIAEGYSVSREKKESFPLTVTSAQKNPTAFYLCATSWGTEAFFGQGTRLTVV.

This clone was seen more than once but under ten times. The chain couples TRBV12-2 to TRBJ2-7. TRBV12-2 is termed a pseudogene. This CDR3 has 14 residues. The CDR3 DNA sequence: TGTGCAAGTCGCCCCCGCCGAGGATTGGGGGAGCAGTACTTC. Its translation: CASRPRRGLGEQYF.

This chain connects TRBV4-1 to TRBJ2-1; 12 bases align to TRBD2. Per germline, CDR1 MGHRA and CDR2 YSYEKL. V was clipped by 0 bases and J by 15 bases; unmatched bases: 18. The CDR3 runs to 18 residues. CDR3 loop: CASSQEVALAGGRRVRFF. CDR3 nucleotide sequence: TGCGCCAGCAGCCAAGAAGTTGCCCTAGCGGGGGGGAGAAGGGTTAGGTTCTTC.

The V call is TRBV27, the J call TRBJ2-5; D possibly corresponds to TRBD2 (7 bases). This CDR3 region has 17 residues. Germline V gene data show CDR1 as MNHEY and CDR2 as SMNVEV (reference sequence). Trimming took off 3 bases at V and 3 bases at J, with 20 bases between the two ends. CDR3 amino acids: CASSFGGGGTTKETQYF. The CDR3 DNA sequence: TGTGCCAGCAGTTTTGGGGGGGGCGGAACCACGAAAGAGACCCAGTACTTC.